This T cell receptor (beta chain) was profiled in a study of cytomegalovirus exposure and HLA in healthy donors. Study-level information: Among over 350 genotyped donors, roughly 81% fell in the Caucasian-associated ancestry cluster.

Study-level points and caveats: Most CMV-associated TCR beta chains appeared HLA-restricted in a later analysis. Productive rates of about 90% or about 30% were seen for most TCR beta V segments in an earlier analysis.

This clone was picked up a small number of times. Its specificity is unknown. A multiplex PCR was run with 60 Vbeta primers and 13 Jbeta primers. Profiled with immunoSEQ multiplex PCR; TCRdb holds only in-frame clones, not every one. The table includes about 130,000 clones, roughly 10% detected once. The sequencing input was PBMCs. This TCR was sampled from a man aged 50 or older in good health and CMV-seronegative.

Written as DNA, the CDR3 is TGTGCCGGACGAGGGGGGGGCGGTCGCGAGCAGTACTTC. The encoded protein is CAGRGGGGREQYF. This chain uses TRBV7-6 with TRBJ2-7; D possibly corresponds to TRBD2 (7 bases). The CDR3 spans 13 residues. Germline CDR1 is SGHVS and CDR2 is FNYEAQ. Trimming pared 11 bases from V and 6 bases from J, leaving 20 bases between.